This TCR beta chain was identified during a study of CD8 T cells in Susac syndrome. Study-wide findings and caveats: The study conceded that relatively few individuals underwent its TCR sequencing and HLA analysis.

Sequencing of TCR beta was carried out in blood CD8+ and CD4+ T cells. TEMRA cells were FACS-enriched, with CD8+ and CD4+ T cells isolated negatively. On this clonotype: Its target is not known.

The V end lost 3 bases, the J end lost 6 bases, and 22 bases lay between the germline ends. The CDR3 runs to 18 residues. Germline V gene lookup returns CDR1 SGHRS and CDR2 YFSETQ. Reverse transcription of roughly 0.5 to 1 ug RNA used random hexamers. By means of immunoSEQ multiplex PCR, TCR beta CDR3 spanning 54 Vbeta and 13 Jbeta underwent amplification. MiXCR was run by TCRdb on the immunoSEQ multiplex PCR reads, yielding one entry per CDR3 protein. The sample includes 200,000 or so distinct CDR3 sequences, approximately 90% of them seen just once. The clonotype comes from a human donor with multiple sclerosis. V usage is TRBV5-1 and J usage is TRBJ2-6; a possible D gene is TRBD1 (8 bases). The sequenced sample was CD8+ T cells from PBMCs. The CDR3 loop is CASSSGGTGPYEANVLTF. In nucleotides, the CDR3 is TGCGCCAGCAGCTCCGGGGGGACAGGTCCCTATGAGGCCAACGTCCTGACTTTC.